This TCR beta chain came from a study of blood T cells in healthy people across ages. As to this clonotype: What it binds is not known.

Germline assignment: CDR1 SGHTA and CDR2 FQGTGA. V lost 0 bases, J lost 6 bases, and 3 bases stayed unmatched. This CDR3 region has 16 residues. Combining a sample-barcoded 5' primer with a J-beta primer mix, a second PCR ran for 7 to 11 cycles. A single record per CDR3 protein comes from TCRdb applying MiXCR to the 5' RACE reads. The sample contains 1.5 million to 2 million distinct CDR3 sequences, roughly 49% of which appear only once. Study observations and caveats: Greater diversity and more naive CD4+ cells were seen in long-lived donors than in aged donors. Researchers said unsorted PBMCs prevented a conclusive naive versus antigen-experienced comparison.

Sequencing input: blood. The TCR sequence derives from a woman in her thirties or forties in good health. The V and J genes are TRBV7-3 and TRBJ2-1, with TRBD2 identical over 12 bases. CDR3 sequence reads: CASSLTLAGGFNEQFF. The CDR3 bases are TGTGCCAGCAGCTTAACCCTAGCGGGGGGGTTCAATGAGCAGTTCTTC.